Presented here are 21 T cell receptor beta chains from one specimen sequenced in a study of Ad26.COV2.S vaccination and SARS-CoV-2 variants. Treatment indicated: over 15 received Ad26.COV2.S at low or high dose, single or two shots; roughly five received placebo; per-sample allocation not given. Samples analyzed were those drawn on day 63 after the first vaccine or placebo injection. TCRdb's copy holds only in-frame clones and misses some; the assay was immunoSEQ multiplex PCR. The table includes 300,000 to 400,000 clones, roughly 84% detected once. Sequenced material: peripheral blood, taken in a trial of Ad26.COV2.S vaccine versus placebo. The receptors stem from a person aged 18-65 years who received the Ad26.COV2.S COVID-19 vaccine or a placebo.

This clone was seen just once. The chain couples TRBV4-1 to TRBJ1-6; maybe TRBD1 (5 bases). Germline CDR1 MGHRA, CDR2 YSYEKL. Trimming took off 4 bases at V and 0 bases at J, with 13 bases between the two ends. The CDR3 contains 17 residues. The CDR3 DNA sequence: TGCGCCAGCAGCCTCCAGGGATCTGGCTCCTATAATTCACCCCTCCACTTT. It is translated as CASSLQGSGSYNSPLHF.

This rearrangement joins TRBV5-1 to TRBJ1-2; 7 nucleotides align to TRBD1. CDR3 size: 16 residues. V was pared by 5 bases and J by 0 bases, with 10 bases of the junction left unmatched. Germline lookup yields CDR1 SGHRS and CDR2 YFSETQ. CDR3 protein: CASRSGTEPTNYGYTF. The CDR3 nucleotides read TGCGCCAGCAGGTCCGGGACAGAGCCTACTAACTATGGCTACACCTTC.

The chain recombines TRBV19 with TRBJ2-1; TRBD1 matches at 9 bases. The V gene end was trimmed by 10 bases and the J gene end by 7 bases; junction bases not matched to a gene: 14. Germline V gene data show CDR1 as LNHDA and CDR2 as SQIVND (reference sequence). CDR3 length: 15 amino acids. The CDR3 bases are TGTGCCACTACTCCTGGACAGGGGTATTCAAATGAGCAGTTCTTC. This sequence encodes CATTPGQGYSNEQFF.

The chain employs TRBV5-5 and TRBJ1-3; TRBD1 might be the D (6 bases). CDR1 is SGHKS, CDR2 YYEKEE, per germline (reference sequence). Trimming cost V 2 bases and J 2 bases, with 11 bases left between them. The CDR3 consists of 15 residues. DNA of the CDR3: TGTGCCAGCAGCTTTAGGTGGGACACTGGAAACACCATATATTTT. Its translation is CASSFRWDTGNTIYF.

In nucleotides, the CDR3 is TGTGCCAGCAGTTACAGGGCTGGGTATGCTGAAGCTTTCTTT. This translates into CASSYRAGYAEAFF. The V gene is TRBV6-2 or TRBV6-3, the J gene TRBJ1-1; D remains ambiguous. V was pared by 2 bases and J by 6 bases, with 13 bases between. Per the germline V gene, CDR1 is MNHEY and CDR2 is SVGEGT. The CDR3 covers 14 residues.

This sequence joins TRBV19 and TRBJ2-5; D is unresolved. There are 13 residues in the CDR3. Trimming took 3 bases from V and 5 from J, leaving 10 bases between them. Germline CDR1 LNHDA, CDR2 SQIVND (reference sequence). CDR3 residues: CASSIYSGETQYF. In nucleotides, the CDR3 is TGTGCCAGTAGTATTTATAGTGGCGAGACCCAGTACTTC.

The chain couples TRBV5-6 to TRBJ2-6; a weak D match, TRBD1 (6 bases). This CDR3 has 15 residues. V was shortened by 2 bases and J by 2 bases, with 8 bases between the two germline ends. Germline CDR1 is SGHDT and CDR2 is YYEEEE. The CDR3 region has the DNA TGTGCCAGCAGCTTACAGGGTACTGGGGCCAACGTCCTGACTTTC. It codes for CASSLQGTGANVLTF. Full variable domain (rest looked up from reference TRBV5-6 and TRBJ2-6): DAGVTQSPTHLIKTRGQQVTLRCSPKSGHDTVSWYQQALGQGPQFIFQYYEEEERQRGNFPDRFSGHQFPNYSSELNVNALLLGDSALYLCASSLQGTGANVLTFGAGSRLTVL.

The rearrangement uses TRBV30 and TRBJ1-2; TRBD1 might be the D (5 bases). The germline V and J ends were trimmed by 0 bases and 6 bases, with 14 bases remaining between them. Germline V gives CDR1 GTSNPN, CDR2 SVGIG (reference sequence). The CDR3 is 14 amino acids. CDR3 loop: CAWSVGRGVDGYTF. The DNA for the CDR3 is TGTGCCTGGAGTGTCGGGAGGGGAGTGGATGGCTACACCTTC.

This clone occurred once. The chain joins TRBV4-1 to TRBJ1-6; tentative D call: TRBD1 (6 bases). The CDR3 is 17 amino acids. Per the germline V gene, CDR1 is MGHRA and CDR2 is YSYEKL. V was shortened by 0 bases and J by 9 bases, with 18 bases between the two germline ends. CDR3 bases: TGCGCCAGCAGCCAAGAAATGAGGGGGGCTGGGAGTTCACCCCTCCACTTT. Its translation is CASSQEMRGAGSSPLHF.

The V call is TRBV4-2, the J call TRBJ1-5, with D perhaps TRBD1 (6 bases). CDR1 and CDR2 from the germline V gene are LGHNA and YNFKEQ. V gave up 0 bases and J gave up 0 bases, with 18 bases separating them. The CDR3 extends over 19 amino acids. Here the CDR3 DNA reads TGTGCCAGCAGCCAAGATTGGGGGGGCAGGCGCGATAGCAATCAGCCCCAGCATTTT. This encodes CASSQDWGGRRDSNQPQHF.

The rearrangement links TRBV24-1 to TRBJ2-5; D not resolved. CDR3 size: 13 residues. V shed 4 bases and J shed 14 bases, with 19 bases lying between them. CDR1 and CDR2 from the germline V gene are KGHDR and SFDVKD. DNA for the CDR3: TGTGCCACCAGTGAAGTATTTAGGGCCCCTAAATACTTC. It codes for CATSEVFRAPKYF.

The V gene is TRBV6-5, the J gene TRBJ1-1; no reliable D call. CDR3 size: 12 residues. Trimming took off 5 bases at V and 11 bases at J, with 15 bases between the two ends. Germline assignment: CDR1 MNHEY and CDR2 SVGAGI. CDR3 in DNA: TGTGCCAGCAGTCCCGACCGCGGTGGGGCTTTCTTT. Translated: CASSPDRGGAFF.

The chain combines TRBV11-2 with TRBJ2-3; 9 bases align to TRBD1. Germline CDR1 and CDR2: SGHAT and FQNNGV. The CDR3 consists of 18 residues. J lost 2 bases, V lost 7 bases, and 16 bases had no gene match. DNA for the CDR3: TGTGCCAGCACCGCTGGGACAGGGTTTTTTCTCTACACAGATACGCAGTATTTT. Amino acids: CASTAGTGFFLYTDTQYF.

The chain has TRBV7-6 and TRBJ1-1; D is perhaps TRBD1 (6 bases). This CDR3 comprises 18 residues. Germline V gene sequence: CDR1 SGHVS, CDR2 FNYEAQ. V was trimmed by 4 bases and J by 3 bases, leaving 24 bases between them. The CDR3 bases are TGTGCCAGCAGCTCAAGCCCTAACAGGGTGAGGGTGTACACTGAAGCTTTCTTT. Translated, it gives CASSSSPNRVRVYTEAFF.

The gene calls are TRBV9 and TRBJ1-2; 7 bases line up with TRBD1. The germline V gene has CDR1 SGDLS and CDR2 YYNGEE. J lost 8 bases, V lost 3 bases, and 10 bases had no gene match. The CDR3 spans 14 residues. CDR3: CASSARLQGGGYTF. In nucleotides, the CDR3 is TGTGCCAGCAGCGCCAGACTCCAGGGGGGAGGCTACACCTTC.

The chain joins TRBV6-6 to TRBJ2-5; D possibly corresponds to TRBD1 (5 bases). With 7 bases removed from V and 0 bases from J, the gap between germline ends came to 6 bases. The CDR3 spans 12 residues. Germline V gene data show CDR1 as MNHNY and CDR2 as SVGAGI (reference sequence). The CDR3: CASKGDQETQYF. The CDR3 region has the DNA TGTGCCAGCAAAGGGGACCAAGAGACCCAGTACTTC.

The chain joins TRBV20-1 to TRBJ2-3, with 10 bases fitting TRBD2. This CDR3 contains 17 residues. Germline V CDR1 and CDR2: DFQATT, SNEGSKA (reference sequence). V was pared by 3 bases and J by 10 bases, with 19 bases of the junction left unmatched. CDR3 DNA sequence: TGCAGTGCTAGTCCCATCGGGGTGAGCGGGGGGGCCCGATCGCAGTATTTT. Encoded protein: CSASPIGVSGGARSQYF.

The chain recombines TRBV3-1 (or the pseudogene TRBV3-2) with TRBJ2-3; possible D gene TRBD1, 5 bases. Germline CDR1 and CDR2: LGHDT and YNNKEL (reference sequence). The CDR3 extends over 13 amino acids. V lost 4 bases, J lost 8 bases, and 13 bases lay in between. CDR3 DNA sequence: TGTGCCAGCAGCCCACGGTCTCAGGGTACGCAGTATTTT. This sequence encodes CASSPRSQGTQYF.

This clone was seen once. The rearrangement links TRBV27 to TRBJ2-2; 8 nucleotides align to TRBD1. CDR1 and CDR2 from the germline V gene are MNHEY and SMNVEV (reference sequence). The CDR3 sequence is 16 residues long. V dropped 4 bases and J dropped 3; count of bases not matched to a gene: 7. The CDR3 region is CASSSRTGLYTGELFF. In DNA form, the CDR3 reads TGTGCCAGCAGTTCGCGGACAGGGCTGTACACCGGGGAGCTGTTTTTT.

A single count supports this clone. The chain carries TRBV9 and TRBJ2-2; 9 nucleotides align to TRBD1. Trimming cost V 4 bases and J 6 bases; bases outside gene matches: 10. The CDR3 is 16 amino acids. Germline CDR1 SGDLS, CDR2 YYNGEE. The CDR3 spells CASSPPRTGVAGELFF. The CDR3 DNA reads TGTGCCAGCAGCCCCCCCCGGACAGGGGTCGCCGGGGAGCTGTTTTTT.

The CDR3 loop reads CASSPGRRMNTEAFF. The CDR3 coding sequence is TGTGCCAGTAGTCCGGGACGGAGAATGAACACTGAAGCTTTCTTT. The J gene is TRBJ1-1, the V gene TRBV19; D may be TRBD1 (5 bases). CDR3 size: 15 residues. Germline V gene data show CDR1 as LNHDA and CDR2 as SQIVND (reference sequence). Trimming stripped 5 bases from V and 0 bases from J, with 13 bases between.